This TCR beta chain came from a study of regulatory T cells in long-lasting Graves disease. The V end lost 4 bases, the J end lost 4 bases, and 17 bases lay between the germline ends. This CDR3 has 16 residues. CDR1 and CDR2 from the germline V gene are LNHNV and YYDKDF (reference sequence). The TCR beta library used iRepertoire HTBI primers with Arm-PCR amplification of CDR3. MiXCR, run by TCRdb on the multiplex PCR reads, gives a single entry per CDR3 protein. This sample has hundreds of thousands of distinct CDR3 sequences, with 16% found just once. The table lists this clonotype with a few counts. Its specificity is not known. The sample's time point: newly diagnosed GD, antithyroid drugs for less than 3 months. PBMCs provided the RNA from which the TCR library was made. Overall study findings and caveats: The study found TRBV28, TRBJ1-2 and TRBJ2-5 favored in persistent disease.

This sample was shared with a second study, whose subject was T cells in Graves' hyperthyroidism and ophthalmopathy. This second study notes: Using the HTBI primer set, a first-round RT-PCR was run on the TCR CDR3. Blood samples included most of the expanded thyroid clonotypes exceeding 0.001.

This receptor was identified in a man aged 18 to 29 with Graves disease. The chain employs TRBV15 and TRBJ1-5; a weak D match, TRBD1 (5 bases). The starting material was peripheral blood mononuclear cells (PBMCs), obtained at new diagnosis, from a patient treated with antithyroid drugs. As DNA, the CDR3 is TGTGCCACCAGCACCGGTTACCGGGGGAGTAATCAGCCCCAGCATTTT. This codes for CATSTGYRGSNQPQHF.